The clone carrying this T cell receptor (beta chain) was counted only a few times. Its specificity is unknown. Template material for amplifying TCR beta CDR3 regions consisted of RNA transcripts. Carried out on the TCR CDR3, a first-round RT-PCR used the HTBI primer set. MiXCR was run by TCRdb on the multiplex PCR reads, yielding one entry per CDR3 protein. The sample shows about 700,000 distinct CDR3 sequences, 14% of them seen only once. The sample originates from a study of T cells in Graves' hyperthyroidism and ophthalmopathy. The study, taken as a whole, reports: Stable hyperthyroidism and ophthalmopathy were separated using 13 V-J signatures.

CDR3 length equals 15 residues. Deletions cut 0 bases from V and 0 bases from J, with 8 bases between. Per the germline V gene, CDR1 is MDHEN and CDR2 is SYDVKM. Stable disease denoted Graves' hyperthyroidism without ophthalmopathy progression within 18 months. Subjects aged 18 to 65 presented with newly diagnosed hyperthyroidism of less than 2 months' duration. Reasons for excluding patients were uncontrolled infection, other autoimmune disease, pregnancy or lactation. Input material: blood. The chain links TRBV28 to TRBJ1-1; D unclear. This clonotype was sampled from a woman aged 18-29 years with Graves' hyperthyroidism. CDR3 DNA: TGTGCCAGCAGTTTATGGGAGGAGATGAACACTGAAGCTTTCTTT. Its translation is CASSLWEEMNTEAFF. The full variable domain, completed using reference TRBV28 and TRBJ1-1, is DVKVTQSSRYLVKRTGEKVFLECVQDMDHENMFWYRQDPGLGLRLIYFSYDVKMKEKGDIPEGYSVSREKKERFSLILESASTNQTSMYLCASSLWEEMNTEAFFGQGTRLTVV.